The 9 T cell receptor beta chains below were found in one sample sequenced in a study of CD8 T cells in Susac syndrome. Random hexamers primed reverse transcription of about 0.45 to 1 ug RNA. TCRdb re-called the immunoSEQ multiplex PCR reads with MiXCR, one entry per CDR3 protein. The profile covers around 130,000 distinct CDR3 sequences, with approximately 95% appearing a single time and over 0.09% taken by the ten largest. Input material: CD4+ T cells from PBMCs. Receptor source: a human donor with multiple sclerosis.

This chain uses TRBV15 with TRBJ1-1, with D unresolved. Germline CDR1 LNHNV, CDR2 YYDKDF (reference sequence). The CDR3 is made up of 15 amino acids. V lost 0 bases and J lost 2, with 10 bases in between. The CDR3, as DNA: TGTGCCACCAGCAGAGATACCGCCAAAAACACTGAAGCTTTCTTT. Translating gives CATSRDTAKNTEAFF.

The CDR3 is CATGTENTEAFF. The CDR3 bases are TGTGCCACCGGGACCGAGAACACTGAAGCTTTCTTT. The chain combines TRBV24-1 with TRBJ1-1; maybe TRBD1 (5 bases). V lost 9 bases to trimming and J lost 1 base, with 8 bases between them. This CDR3 region has 12 residues. Germline values: CDR1 KGHDR, CDR2 SFDVKD.

The genes are TRBV27 and TRBJ2-5, with a weak D call TRBD2 (5 bases). Germline V gene sequence: CDR1 MNHEY, CDR2 SMNVEV (reference sequence). The CDR3 is made up of 13 amino acids. Deletions cut 3 bases from V and 6 bases from J, with 11 bases between. The CDR3 is CASSFSGVKTQYF. CDR3 bases: TGTGCCAGCAGTTTTTCCGGGGTGAAGACCCAGTACTTC.

V gene TRBV20-1 combines with J gene TRBJ2-7; 7 bases are a match to TRBD1. CDR1 DFQATT and CDR2 SNEGSKA come from the germline V gene (reference sequence). The V gene end was trimmed by 6 bases and the J gene end by 6 bases; junction bases not matched to a gene: 5. This CDR3 region has 11 residues. As DNA, the CDR3 is TGCAGTGCAAGGGGGACAGTCGAGCAGTACTTC. It specifies CSARGTVEQYF.

The chain is built from TRBV20-1 and TRBJ2-7, with 7 nucleotides matching TRBD2. This CDR3 has 15 amino acids. Unmatched junction bases numbered 12, after V lost 5 bases and J lost 2 bases. Germline V gene lookup returns CDR1 DFQATT and CDR2 SNEGSKA (reference sequence). The CDR3 DNA sequence: TGCAGTGCTCCTAAGACTAGCCCGGGCGCCTACGAGCAGTACTTC. Translating it yields CSAPKTSPGAYEQYF.

The CDR3 DNA reads TGTGCCAGCAGTGAGCAACAGTCATTATTCGGGGAGCAGTACTTC. This encodes CASSEQQSLFGEQYF. V is TRBV2 and J is TRBJ2-7; D unclear. The CDR3 is made up of 15 amino acids. Germline V gene lookup returns CDR1 SNHLY and CDR2 FYNNEI. V shed 3 bases and J shed 7 bases, with 19 bases lying between them. Looking up the rest from reference TRBV2 and TRBJ2-7 gives the full variable domain: EPEVTQTPSHQVTQMGQEVILRCVPISNHLYFYWYRQILGQKVEFLVSFYNNEISEKSEIFDDQFSVERPDGSNFTLKIRSTKLEDSAMYFCASSEQQSLFGEQYFGPGTRLTVT.

This clonotype was counted a single time. CDR3 nucleotide sequence: TGTGCCAGCAGCTTCTACAGAAGCCAAGAGACCCAGTACTTC. This encodes CASSFYRSQETQYF. J is TRBJ2-5 and V is TRBV7-8; D uncertain. Germline V gives CDR1 SGHVS, CDR2 FQNEAQ. Trimming took off 3 bases at V and 1 base at J, with 9 bases between the two ends. The CDR3 length is 14 residues.

This rearrangement joins TRBV4-1 to TRBJ1-4; 9 bases agree with TRBD1. The CDR3 has 15 amino acids. Germline CDR1 and CDR2: MGHRA and YSYEKL. The junction had 3 bases not matched to a gene; V was cut back by 2 bases and J by 5 bases. The CDR3 loop reads CASSQHGTGNEKLFF. For the CDR3, the DNA is TGCGCCAGCAGCCAACACGGGACAGGGAATGAAAAACTGTTTTTT.

V gene TRBV19 combines with J gene TRBJ2-6; D perhaps matches TRBD1 (5 bases). The germline V and J ends were trimmed by 4 bases and 4 bases, with 11 bases remaining between them. This CDR3 has 15 amino acids. Per the germline V gene, CDR1 is LNHDA and CDR2 is SQIVND (reference sequence). CDR3 DNA: TGTGCCAGTAGTACCTCGACAGCCGGGGCCAACGTCCTGACTTTC. Its translation: CASSTSTAGANVLTF.